This T cell receptor (beta chain) was recorded in a study of human T cells and chemical hapten exposure. This CDR3 is 14 amino acids long. CDR1 is PRHDT and CDR2 is FYEKMQ in the germline V gene (reference sequence). V shed 4 bases and J shed 4 bases, with 13 bases lying between them. Unique molecular identifiers were linked by the library to individual cDNA molecules. TCRdb re-called the reads with MiXCR, one entry per CDR3 protein. The data contain around 120,000 distinct CDR3 sequences, about 8.9% of them singletons. Extraction of total RNA was performed on unfractionated whole blood. The clonotype originates from a human donor in good health. Some clones in this sample may be carry-over from other donors' samples. The rearrangement uses TRBV13 and TRBJ1-1; the D gene is possibly TRBD1 (5 bases). The material sequenced was whole blood. The CDR3 DNA reads as TGTGCCAGCAGCTCTGGGGTGGGACGCACTGAAGCTTTCTTT. This encodes CASSSGVGRTEAFF.